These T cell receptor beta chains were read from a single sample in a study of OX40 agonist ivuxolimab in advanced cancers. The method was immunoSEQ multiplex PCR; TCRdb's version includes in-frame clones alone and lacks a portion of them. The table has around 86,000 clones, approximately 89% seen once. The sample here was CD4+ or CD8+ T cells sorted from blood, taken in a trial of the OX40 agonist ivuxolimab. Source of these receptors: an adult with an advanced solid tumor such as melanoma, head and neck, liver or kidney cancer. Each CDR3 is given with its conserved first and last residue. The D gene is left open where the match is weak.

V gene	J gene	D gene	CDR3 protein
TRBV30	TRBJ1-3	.	CAWSSGSGNTIYF
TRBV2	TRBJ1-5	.	CASSRDTNQPQHF
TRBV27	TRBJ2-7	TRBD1	CASSPGTGGSYEQYF
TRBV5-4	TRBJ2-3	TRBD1	CASSSRTGVGTDTQYF
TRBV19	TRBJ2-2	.	CASSRGDGELFF
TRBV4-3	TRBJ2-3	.	CASSQDYGSTDTQYF
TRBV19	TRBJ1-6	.	CASRPTGPLNSPLHF
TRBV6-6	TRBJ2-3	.	CASSPLYQGWYSYF
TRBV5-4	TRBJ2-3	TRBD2	CASSVRIAGALDTQYF
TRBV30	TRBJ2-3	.	CAWSSTPSTDTQYF
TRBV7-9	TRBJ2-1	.	CASSLLGYNEQFF
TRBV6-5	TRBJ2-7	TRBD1	CASSYSTGGPYEQYF
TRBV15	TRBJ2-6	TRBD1	CATSGGQGRANVLTF
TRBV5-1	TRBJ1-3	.	CASSMAGDGNTIYF
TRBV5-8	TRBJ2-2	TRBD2	CASSSGLAGITGELFF
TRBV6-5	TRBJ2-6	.	CASSYDLAGANVLTF
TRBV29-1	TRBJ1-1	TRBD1	CSLTQGAGTEAFF
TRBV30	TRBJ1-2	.	CAWSVSGYGYTF
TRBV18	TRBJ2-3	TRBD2	CASSRLAGDGTDTQYF
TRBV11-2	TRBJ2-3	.	CASSLDGVATTDTQYF
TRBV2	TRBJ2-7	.	CASQGLYEQYF
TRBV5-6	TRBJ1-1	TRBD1	CASSLTPTGVDTEAFF
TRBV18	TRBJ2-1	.	CASSPPVLTVLSHNEQFF